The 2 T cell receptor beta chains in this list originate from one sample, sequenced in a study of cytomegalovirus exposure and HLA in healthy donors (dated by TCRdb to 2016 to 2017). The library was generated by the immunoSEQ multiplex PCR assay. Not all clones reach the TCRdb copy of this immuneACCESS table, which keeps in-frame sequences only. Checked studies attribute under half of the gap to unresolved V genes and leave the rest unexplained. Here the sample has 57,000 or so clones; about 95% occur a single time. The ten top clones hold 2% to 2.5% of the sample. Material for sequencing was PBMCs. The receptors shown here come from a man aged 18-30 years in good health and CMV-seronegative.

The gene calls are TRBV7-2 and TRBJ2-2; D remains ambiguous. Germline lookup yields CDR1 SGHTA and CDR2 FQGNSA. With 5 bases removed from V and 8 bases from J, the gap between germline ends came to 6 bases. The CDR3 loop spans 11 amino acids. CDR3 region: CASSPHGELFF. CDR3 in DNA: TGTGCCAGCAGCCCCCATGGGGAGCTGTTTTTT.

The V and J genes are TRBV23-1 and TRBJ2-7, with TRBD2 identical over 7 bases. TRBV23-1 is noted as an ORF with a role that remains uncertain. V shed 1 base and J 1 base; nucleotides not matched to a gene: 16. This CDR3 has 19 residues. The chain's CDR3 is CASSQWTAQAGWGSYEQYF. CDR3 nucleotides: TGCGCCAGCAGTCAATGGACGGCGCAAGCGGGATGGGGGTCCTACGAGCAGTACTTC.